This TCR beta chain emerged from a study of beta chain features in type 1 diabetes. Overall study results and limits: The cDNA sequencing approach could over-represent high-TCR-expressing cells. Patients with Type 1 diabetes showed moderately but significantly shorter TCRB CDR3s in all four CD4+ subsets.

cDNA synthesis used the whole RNA isolate, giving expressed TCRB sequences. Method: immunoSEQ multiplex PCR; TCRdb's copy keeps in-frame clones and lacks some. The data show 350,000 to 450,000 clones, with around an eighth seen just once and about 0.01% held by the top ten. This clone was counted between two and nine times. Its matching antigen is unknown. The source material was naive CD4+ T cells from blood. The TCR comes from a woman aged 18-35 years with type 1 diabetes.

The CDR3 here is CASSPKSGANVLTF. The CDR3 DNA reads TGTGCCAGCAGCCCCAAATCTGGGGCCAACGTCCTGACTTTC. The rearrangement joins TRBV13 to TRBJ2-6; no firm D call. V was trimmed by 5 bases and J by 1 base, leaving 6 bases between them. Germline lookup yields CDR1 PRHDT and CDR2 FYEKMQ (reference sequence). This CDR3 spans 14 amino acids.